This entry concerns a single T cell receptor (beta chain). Its target is not known. Trimming removed 2 bases from V and 5 bases from J; junction bases left unmatched: 16. This CDR3 spans 18 amino acids. From germline, CDR1 is MNHNS and CDR2 SASEGT. This specimen belongs to a study of a mutant IDH1 vaccine in newly diagnosed glioma. On the study more broadly: Therapy received beforehand was radiotherapy, temozolomide, or both, with most patients given both.

Time point reported: week 35, safety follow-up. All doses held 300 ug of mutant IDH1 20-mer peptide, with topical imiquimod. Clones were read by immunoSEQ multiplex PCR, and TCRdb kept only the in-frame ones, dropping some. Of around 31,000 clones in the sample, 81% were seen once. The gene calls are TRBV6-1 and TRBJ1-2, with 8 bases aligning to TRBD1. This clonotype originated in a man between 25 and 39 years old with glioma. Sequencing used PBMCs, obtained from a glioma patient whose treatment included an IDH1 peptide vaccine. The CDR3, as DNA: TGTGCCAGCAGTGAAAAAGATGCGGCGGACAGGGTGCGGTATGGCTACACCTTC. Protein product: CASSEKDAADRVRYGYTF.